This entry describes one T cell receptor (beta chain). Sequenced by immunoSEQ multiplex PCR; TCRdb stores in-frame clones only, minus some. The sample table sets out about 9,200 clones. This entry is derived from a study of T cells in women clearing cervical HPV infection. The specimen sequenced was blood buffy coat. This sequence originates from a woman aged 18 to 75 with a cervical HPV16 infection that either progressed to CIN3+ or cleared (not recorded which).

The CDR3 reads CASSPQRTGLYEQYF. The part of the CDR3 DNA that was read is TGTGCCAGCAGCCCACAGAGGACCGGACTCTACGAG. The rearrangement joins TRBV7-9 to TRBJ2-7, with a weak D call TRBD2 (5 bases). With the read ending 3 residues before the CDR3 end, the germline J gene is used to fill in that end. CDR1 is SEHNR, CDR2 FQNEAQ, per germline (reference sequence). Trimming removed 5 bases from V and 3 bases from J, with 17 bases in between. The CDR3 extends over 15 amino acids. Full variable domain (missing parts from reference TRBV7-9 and TRBJ2-7): DTGVSQNPRHKITKRGQNVTFRCDPISEHNRLYWYRQTLGQGPEFLTYFQNEAQLEKSRLLSDRFSAERPKGSFSTLEIQRTEQGDSAMYLCASSPQRTGLYEQYFGPGTRLTVT.